This TCR beta chain was profiled in a study of shared T cell receptors in the human thymus. Here immunoSEQ multiplex PCR was the method, and the copy in TCRdb shows in-frame clones only, minus some. The sample has about 660,000 clones, 70% to 90% seen once. Germline CDR1 SGHNT, CDR2 YYREEE (reference sequence). CDR3 length: 16 amino acids. The trim removed 0 bases at V and 3 bases at J, leaving 9 bases unmatched. Another study also made use of these data, one on human thymus T cells. That report notes: From resections taken during corrective heart surgery, the thymus tissue was obtained.

The chain employs TRBV5-4 and TRBJ2-7; TRBD2 agrees at 7 bases. This TCR came from a boy younger than two with a congenital heart defect. The material sequenced was thymocytes. The CDR3 sequence: CASSLGAGASIYEQYF. The CDR3 DNA reads as TGTGCCAGCAGCTTGGGCGCGGGAGCTTCAATCTACGAGCAGTACTTC.